This T cell receptor (beta chain) was observed in a study of human T cells and chemical hapten exposure. Study as a whole: Patients additionally received therapeutic doses of diphenylcyclopropenone on the scalp once a week, and this continued throughout the roughly 22-week study.

Authors' processing steps: Sampled TCR counts reached a median of roughly 90,000 per sample, with values ranging from about 20,000 to 750,000. One entry per CDR3 protein results from TCRdb running MiXCR on the RACE reads. TCRdb's processing, not the authors' own work, is the source of the V and J calls. The sample has under 85,000 distinct CDR3 sequences; about 9.3% are singletons. This clonotype was seen a few times. The antigen remains unidentified. Time point noted: patch test 2, 6 weeks after DPC sensitization. Treatment meaning: therapeutic diphenylcyclopropenone sensitization with weekly scalp DPC. Whole-study results and caveats: Against controls, expanded TCRs gave rise to significantly more large CDR3 similarity clusters. Having alopecia, donors may respond immunologically unlike healthy people.

Germline V gives CDR1 ENHRY, CDR2 SYGVKD. The CDR3 is 12 residues long. V dropped 1 base and J dropped 10 bases, with 8 bases sitting between them. This material consisted of whole blood, taken in connection with sensitization to the hapten diphenylcyclopropenone (DPC). The clonotype was recovered from a woman in her fifties or sixties with alopecia areata. Some clones in this sample may be carry-over from other donors' samples. The rearrangement joins TRBV10-3 to TRBJ2-1; no firm D call. The CDR3 sequence: CAISEFGVEQFF. As DNA, the CDR3 is TGTGCCATCAGTGAGTTTGGAGTAGAGCAGTTCTTC.